In this sample, the clone carrying this T cell receptor (beta chain) turned up many times. This sample stems from a study of T-cell memory formation after mild COVID-19. TCRdb reanalysed the 5' RACE reads using MiXCR and keeps one entry per CDR3 protein. The sample lists over 350,000 distinct CDR3 sequences; around a sixth were seen once. This receptor was obtained from a man between 18 and 35 years old who had mild COVID-19 (a few samples of this study predate the infection). Cell type and time point are not known. What was sequenced was PBMCs or a T cell subset sorted from them (not recorded which).

This CDR3 is CASSLRRGQSGLGEQFF. DNA of the CDR3: TGTGCCAGCAGTTTACGGAGGGGGCAGTCTGGTTTAGGTGAGCAGTTCTTC. V and J are TRBV12-3 or TRBV12-4 and TRBJ2-1; a possible D gene is TRBD1 (7 bases). The CDR3 spans 17 residues. The V end was cut by 2 bases, the J end by 9 bases, with 23 bases between.